This T cell receptor beta chain was profiled in a study of T cell repertoires in cytomegalovirus infection. Study information: Public TCR beta signatures marked donors with CMV infection and the matching HLA. Overall study results and limits: Cumulative frequency of public TCR beta families picked out carriers of CMV plus the relevant HLA. CMV-specific TCR beta clonotypes restricted by HLA-C dominated the ex vivo response.

The CDR3 consists of 15 residues. From germline, CDR1 is SGHTA and CDR2 FQGNSA. Unmatched junction bases numbered 7, after V lost 6 bases and J lost 0 bases. Using its own MiXCR run on the reads, TCRdb lists one record per CDR3 protein. The top ten hold roughly 18% of the sample, which has approximately 140,000 distinct CDR3 sequences, under 8.5% seen once. Remarks on this clonotype: Its specificity is not known.

The sequencing sample was made of PBMCs. The receptor comes from a human donor in good health (CMV status not recorded). Some clones in this sample may be carry-over from other donors' samples. The V call is TRBV7-2, the J call TRBJ1-2; 7 nucleotides line up with TRBD1. This chain's CDR3 is CASRPGTEANYGYTF. CDR3 nucleotides: TGTGCCAGCAGACCCGGGACAGAAGCTAACTATGGCTACACCTTC.